This T cell receptor beta chain was captured by sequencing in a study of a mutant IDH1 vaccine in newly diagnosed glioma. Study as a whole: The study started vaccination 4-6 weeks after radiotherapy alone, or with temozolomide cycles. Therapy received beforehand was radiotherapy, temozolomide, or both, with most patients given both.

Indicated time point: week 5, during vaccination. Every vaccine dose comprised 300 ug of mutant IDH1 20-mer peptide plus topical imiquimod. Note on this clone: What it binds is not known.

Measured with immunoSEQ multiplex PCR; TCRdb has only the in-frame clones, and not every one. The sample holds around 52,000 clones, around 80% seen once. Specimen: PBMCs, collected from a glioma patient whose treatment included an IDH1 peptide vaccine. The origin of this receptor is a woman in her thirties or forties with glioma.

The CDR3 DNA follows: TGTGCCTGGAGTGCTCTTGAAAAACTGTTTTTT. This encodes CAWSALEKLFF. The rearrangement links TRBV30 to TRBJ1-4; no firm D call. V dropped 1 base and J dropped 7 bases, with 4 bases sitting between them. This CDR3 spans 11 amino acids. Germline loops: CDR1 GTSNPN, CDR2 SVGIG (reference sequence).